This TCR beta chain was sequenced in a study of Graves' ophthalmopathy and Graves' hyperthyroidism. V gave up 7 bases and J gave up 4 bases; unmatched junction bases: 12. Germline V CDR1 and CDR2: LNHDA, SQIVND (reference sequence). The CDR3 has 15 amino acids. This clonotype was observed a few times. The antigen remains undetermined. Study observations and caveats: The authors also found most expanded thyroid clonotypes above 0.001 frequency in blood.

RNA transcripts were the source from which TCR beta CDR3 regions were amplified. After a first-round RT-PCR with HTBI primers, a second-round multiplex PCR was run. TCRdb called the multiplex PCR reads again in MiXCR, with one record for every CDR3 protein. The data contain more than 550,000 distinct CDR3 sequences, 35% to 45% of them seen just once; the ten biggest clones take up around 3.3%. The sample was peripheral blood. This chain joins TRBV19 and TRBJ1-1, with TRBD1 identical over 7 bases. This clonotype was obtained from an adult man with Graves' ophthalmopathy. CDR3 in amino acids: CASMLGGRPPTEAFF. For the CDR3, the DNA is TGTGCCAGTATGCTAGGGGGCAGGCCTCCCACTGAAGCTTTCTTT.